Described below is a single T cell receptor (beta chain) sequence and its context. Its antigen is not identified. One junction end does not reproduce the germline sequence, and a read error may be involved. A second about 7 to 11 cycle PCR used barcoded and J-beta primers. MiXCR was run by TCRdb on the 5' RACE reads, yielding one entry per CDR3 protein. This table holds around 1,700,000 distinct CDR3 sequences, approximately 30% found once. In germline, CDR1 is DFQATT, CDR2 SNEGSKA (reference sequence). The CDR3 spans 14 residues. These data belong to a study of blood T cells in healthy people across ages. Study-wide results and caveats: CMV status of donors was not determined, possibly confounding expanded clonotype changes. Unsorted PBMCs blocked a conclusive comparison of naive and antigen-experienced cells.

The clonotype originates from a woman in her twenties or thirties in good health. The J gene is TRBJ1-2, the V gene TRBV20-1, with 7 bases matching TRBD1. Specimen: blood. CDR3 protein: CSTRDRRGNYGYTF. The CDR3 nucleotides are TGCAGTACTAGAGATCGCAGGGGGAACTATGGCTACACCTTC.